These 21 T cell receptor beta chains were sequenced from one sample in a study of shared clonotypes between healthy human individuals (TCRdb year 2020). For the CD8 naive samples, CD45RO-negative cells were positively selected for CCR7, yielding a CD45RA+CCR7+ population from which TemRA cells were excluded. To prepare the library, the immunoSEQ multiplex PCR assay was applied. TCRdb stores this immuneACCESS table with in-frame sequences only. Part of the clones is absent; in the studies checked, under half of the shortfall reflects unresolved V genes, and no reason is known for the rest. Recorded for this sample are nearly 2 million clones; about 95% of them occurred a single time. The ten top clones hold 1.2% of the sample. Material: naive CD8+ T cells sorted from blood. Read against the paper, the sample's cell subset or site label means: CD45RA+CCR7+. Receptors originate from a young man in good health.

The J gene is TRBJ2-7, the V gene TRBV27; 9 bases align to TRBD1. Losses at the gene ends were 5 bases for V and 2 bases for J; bases not matched to a gene: 7. CDR3 length: 15 amino acids. The germline gives CDR1 MNHEY, CDR2 SMNVEV (reference sequence). Here the CDR3 DNA reads TGTGCCAGCAGTGCCTCGGGACAGGGTGCCTACGAGCAGTACTTC. Its translation: CASSASGQGAYEQYF.

This clone showed up just once. Other nucleotide sequences in the sample specify the same CDR3. V usage is TRBV18 and J usage is TRBJ2-3; D unclear. Trimming cost V 3 bases and J 0 bases, with 1 base left between them. Germline V gene data show CDR1 as KGHSH and CDR2 as LQKENI. The CDR3 totals 12 residues. CDR3 protein: CASSPSTDTQYF. The CDR3 DNA is TGTGCCAGCTCACCTAGCACAGATACGCAGTATTTT.

The chain couples TRBV29-1 to TRBJ1-1, with D perhaps TRBD1 (6 bases). Trimming took 2 bases from V and 6 from J, leaving 19 bases between them. CDR3 length equals 15 residues. Per germline, CDR1 SQVTM and CDR2 ANQGSEA. CDR3 nucleotides: TGCAGCGTTGAAAAGATCGAAACAGGGAGTGCTGAAGCTTTCTTT. Residues: CSVEKIETGSAEAFF.

V and J are TRBV7-8 and TRBJ2-7, with D tentatively TRBD2 (6 bases). The CDR3 runs to 18 residues. Trimming shortened V by 5 bases and J by 2 bases, and 25 bases separated the two germline ends. In germline, CDR1 is SGHVS, CDR2 FQNEAQ. CDR3: CASSQPSGGLQDPYEQYF. The CDR3 DNA reads TGTGCCAGCAGCCAACCGTCCGGAGGGCTCCAAGACCCCTACGAGCAGTACTTC. The entire variable domain, with the rest obtained from reference TRBV7-8 and TRBJ2-7, is as follows: GAGVSQSPRYKVAKRGQDVALRCDPISGHVSLFWYQQALGQGPEFLTYFQNEAQLDKSGLPSDRFFAERPEGSVSTLKIQRTQQEDSAVYLCASSQPSGGLQDPYEQYFGPGTRLTVT.

Comments on this clone: Other DNA sequences within the sample encode an identical CDR3. V usage is TRBV5-1 and J usage is TRBJ2-7; unclear D gene. This CDR3 has 12 amino acids. Trimming took off 1 base at V and 4 bases at J, with 6 bases between the two ends. Per germline, CDR1 SGHRS and CDR2 YFSETQ. CDR3 in amino acids: CASSLSAYEQYF. CDR3 DNA: TGCGCCAGCAGCTTGTCCGCTTACGAGCAGTACTTC.

The rearrangement joins TRBV28 to TRBJ2-1, with D perhaps assigned TRBD1 or TRBD2 (5 bases each). This CDR3 region has 13 residues. Trimming left V 6 bases short and J 10 bases short, with 16 bases between. CDR1 is MDHEN, CDR2 SYDVKM, per germline. The chain's CDR3 is CASRSGTAAEQFF. The CDR3 DNA sequence: TGTGCCAGCAGGTCCGGGACGGCTGCGGAGCAGTTCTTC.

This chain joins TRBV5-1 and TRBJ2-2; D is undetermined. V lost 7 bases and J 4 bases, leaving 14 bases between the germline ends. CDR1 SGHRS and CDR2 YFSETQ come from the germline V gene. This CDR3 is 14 amino acids long. The CDR3 protein is CASGMTAVTGELFF. The CDR3, as DNA: TGCGCCAGCGGGATGACGGCGGTCACCGGGGAGCTGTTTTTT.

The chain has TRBV19 and TRBJ1-1; D gene unclear. CDR3 length: 15 residues. Germline V gives CDR1 LNHDA, CDR2 SQIVND (reference sequence). Between the trimmed V and J ends, which lost 6 bases and 1 base, there was a span of 15 bases. Written as DNA, the CDR3 is TGTGCCAGTAGGGACTTCGGCGAGAGGAACACTGAAGCTTTCTTT. Translation: CASRDFGERNTEAFF.

This chain connects TRBV11-1 to TRBJ1-1; D perhaps matches TRBD1 (6 bases). Germline V lookup: CDR1 SGHAT, CDR2 FQDESV (reference sequence). This CDR3 has 14 residues. Trimming removed 1 base from V and 12 bases from J, with 18 bases in between. The CDR3 DNA sequence: TGTGCCAGCAGCTTAGAAGTGGGGGCCCCGAGAACTTTCTTT. Its protein product is CASSLEVGAPRTFF.

V is TRBV5-6 and J is TRBJ2-2; 8 nucleotides match TRBD1. CDR1 SGHDT and CDR2 YYEEEE come from the germline V gene. This CDR3 has 16 amino acids. The V segment lost 0 bases and the J segment 6 bases; nucleotides outside the gene matches: 7. CDR3 loop: CASSLGGQGYAGELFF. CDR3 in DNA: TGTGCCAGCAGCTTGGGTGGACAGGGCTATGCCGGGGAGCTGTTTTTT.

The chain joins TRBV4-1 to TRBJ2-3; 8 bases are a match to TRBD2. The CDR3 length is 16 residues. With V trimmed by 4 bases and J by 0 bases, 6 bases remained unmatched. Germline V gene sequence: CDR1 MGHRA, CDR2 YSYEKL. The CDR3 protein is CASSPAGGLSTDTQYF. For the CDR3, the DNA is TGCGCCAGCAGCCCCGCGGGGGGCTTGAGCACAGATACGCAGTATTTT.

In DNA, the CDR3 is TGTGCCAGCAACCCGGGGGTCGGCTATGGCTACACCTTC. It codes for CASNPGVGYGYTF. The J gene is TRBJ1-2, the V gene TRBV6-1, with D possibly matching TRBD1 (5 bases). Germline V CDR1 and CDR2: MNHNS, SASEGT. V lost 7 bases and J lost 4, with 13 bases in between. This CDR3 has 13 residues.

This chain links TRBV7-8 with TRBJ2-3; D may be TRBD1 or TRBD2 (5 bases each). Trimming shortened V by 5 bases and J by 4 bases, and 19 bases separated the two germline ends. The CDR3 runs to 16 residues. Germline V gene data show CDR1 as SGHVS and CDR2 as FQNEAQ. For the CDR3, the DNA is TGTGCCAGCAGCGCGGCTGAGGGCCTGGGGGCAGATACGCAGTATTTT. Translation gives CASSAAEGLGADTQYF.

This sequence joins TRBV6-5 and TRBJ1-2; TRBD1 matches at 12 bases. CDR1 and CDR2 (germline): MNHEY, SVGAGI. The CDR3 consists of 13 residues. V gave up 6 bases and J gave up 8 bases; unmatched junction bases: 4. The CDR3 DNA sequence: TGTGCCAGCAGCCGGGACAGGGGGCGAGGCTACACCTTC. It codes for CASSRDRGRGYTF.

About this clone: The same CDR3 is also encoded by other DNA sequences in this sample. This sequence joins TRBV29-1 and TRBJ2-1; 7 positions agree with TRBD2. CDR1 and CDR2 (germline): SQVTM, ANQGSEA. V was clipped by 1 base and J by 1 base; unmatched bases: 1. This CDR3 contains 14 residues. DNA for the CDR3: TGCAGCGTTGAAGGGCGGGGGTCCTACAATGAGCAGTTCTTC. Translation gives CSVEGRGSYNEQFF.

The table lists this clone with a count of one. The rearrangement joins TRBV27 to TRBJ2-1, with 8 bases that match TRBD1. The junction had 6 bases not matched to a gene; V was cut back by 2 bases and J by 6 bases. The CDR3 contains 15 residues. The V gene's germline CDR1 is MNHEY and CDR2 SMNVEV (reference sequence). The CDR3 DNA reads as TGTGCCAGCAGTTTAATGGTGACAGGGGTCAATGAGCAGTTCTTC. This translates into CASSLMVTGVNEQFF.

The chain combines TRBV28 with TRBJ1-6; perhaps TRBD1 as D (6 bases). The V end lost 8 bases, the J end lost 8 bases, and 22 bases lay between the germline ends. Per the germline V gene, CDR1 is MDHEN and CDR2 is SYDVKM. This CDR3 contains 16 residues. CDR3 DNA sequence: TGTGCCAGCGGGCGCCTGGAGGGGGGCAGTGATTCACCCCTCCACTTT. Translation: CASGRLEGGSDSPLHF.

About this clone itself: This same CDR3 is encoded by further DNA sequences in the sample. The chain recombines TRBV7-9 with TRBJ1-1; no definite D call. V was shortened by 5 bases and J by 0 bases, with 13 bases between the two germline ends. CDR3 length equals 15 residues. CDR1 SEHNR and CDR2 FQNEAQ come from the germline V gene (reference sequence). The CDR3 DNA reads as TGTGCCAGCAGCCCGTCGTCGGGGATGAACACTGAAGCTTTCTTT. This translates into CASSPSSGMNTEAFF.

About this clone: The sample contains more than one DNA sequence encoding this CDR3. The chain has TRBV4-3 and TRBJ2-7, with 7 bases identical to TRBD1. This CDR3 contains 14 residues. Germline-derived CDR1 and CDR2 are LGHNA and YSLEER. V trimming: 0 bases; J trimming: 3 bases; junction bases outside the gene matches: 2. CDR3 in DNA: TGCGCCAGCAGCCAAGATCGACAGGGCTACGAGCAGTACTTC. Amino acids: CASSQDRQGYEQYF.

The chain has TRBV2 and TRBJ2-5; the D gene could be TRBD1 or TRBD2 (5 bases each). The CDR3 has 14 amino acids. V dropped 6 bases and J dropped 0 bases, with 11 bases sitting between them. Germline assignment: CDR1 SNHLY and CDR2 FYNNEI. The CDR3 region has the DNA TGTGCCAGCAGGAGGGACCCGTACCAAGAGACCCAGTACTTC. Its translation: CASRRDPYQETQYF.

The chain joins TRBV5-7 to TRBJ2-3; no clear D. TRBV5-7 is filed as an ORF, its function uncertain. Deletions cut 0 bases from V and 5 bases from J, with 13 bases between. The CDR3 runs 15 residues. The CDR3 is CASSLATPLRDTQYF. The CDR3 DNA is TGTGCCAGCAGCTTGGCGACACCCTTGAGAGATACGCAGTATTTT.